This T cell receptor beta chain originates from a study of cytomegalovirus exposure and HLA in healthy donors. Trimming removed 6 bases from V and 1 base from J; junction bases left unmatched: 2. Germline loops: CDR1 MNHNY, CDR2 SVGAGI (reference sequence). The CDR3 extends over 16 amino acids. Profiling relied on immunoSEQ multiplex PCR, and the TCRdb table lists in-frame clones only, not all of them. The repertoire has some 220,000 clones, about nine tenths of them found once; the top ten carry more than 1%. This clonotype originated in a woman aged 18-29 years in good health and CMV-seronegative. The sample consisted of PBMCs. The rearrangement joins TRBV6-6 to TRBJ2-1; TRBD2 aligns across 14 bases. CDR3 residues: CASRTSGRASYNEQFF. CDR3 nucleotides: TGTGCCAGCAGGACTAGCGGGAGGGCTTCCTACAATGAGCAGTTCTTC.